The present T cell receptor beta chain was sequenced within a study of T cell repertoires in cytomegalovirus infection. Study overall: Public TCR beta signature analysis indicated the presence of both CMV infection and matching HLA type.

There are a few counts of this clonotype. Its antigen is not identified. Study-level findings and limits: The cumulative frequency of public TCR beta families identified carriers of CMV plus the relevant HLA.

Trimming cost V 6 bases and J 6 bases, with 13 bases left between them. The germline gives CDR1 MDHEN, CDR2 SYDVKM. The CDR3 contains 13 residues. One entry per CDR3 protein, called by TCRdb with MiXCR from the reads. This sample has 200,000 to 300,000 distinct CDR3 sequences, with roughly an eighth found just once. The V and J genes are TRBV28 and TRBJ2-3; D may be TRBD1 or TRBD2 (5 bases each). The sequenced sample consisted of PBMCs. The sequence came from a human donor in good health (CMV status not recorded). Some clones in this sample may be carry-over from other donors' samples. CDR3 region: CASSPGKGDTQYF. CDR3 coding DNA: TGTGCCAGCAGCCCCGGGAAGGGGGATACGCAGTATTTT. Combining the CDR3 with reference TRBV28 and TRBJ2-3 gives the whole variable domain DVKVTQSSRYLVKRTGEKVFLECVQDMDHENMFWYRQDPGLGLRLIYFSYDVKMKEKGDIPEGYSVSREKKERFSLILESASTNQTSMYLCASSPGKGDTQYFGPGTRLTVL.